One and the same sample provided the 9 T cell receptor beta chains below, sequenced in a study of CD8 T cells in Susac syndrome. cDNA came from about 0.5 to 1 ug RNA primed by random hexamers. Via MiXCR, TCRdb re-called the immunoSEQ multiplex PCR reads, giving one row per CDR3 protein. The table includes fewer than 80,000 distinct CDR3 sequences, 94% detected once. Sequencing was carried out using CD8+ T cells from PBMCs. The receptor source for this set is a human donor with Susac syndrome.

The chain has TRBV3-1 and TRBJ2-5; possibly TRBD1 or TRBD2 for D (5 bases each). This CDR3 has 15 residues. V gave up 1 base and J gave up 1 base, with 10 bases separating them. Germline V gene sequence: CDR1 LGHDT, CDR2 YNNKEL (reference sequence). CDR3: CASSQVRDGQETQYF. In DNA, the CDR3 is TGTGCCAGCAGCCAAGTTAGGGACGGCCAAGAGACCCAGTACTTC.

The chain joins TRBV7-2 to TRBJ1-5, with D possibly TRBD1 on 5 matching bases. From germline, CDR1 is SGHTA and CDR2 FQGNSA. Deletions cut 5 bases from V and 7 bases from J, with 15 bases between. This CDR3 is built from 14 residues. The CDR3 coding sequence is TGTGCCAGCAGCGCCCCGGGGGGTGGACAGCCCCAGCATTTT. This encodes CASSAPGGGQPQHF.

The genes are TRBV9 and TRBJ2-7; D remains ambiguous. V lost 0 bases and J lost 0, with 7 bases in between. Germline assignment: CDR1 SGDLS and CDR2 YYNGEE. The length of the CDR3 is 14 residues. The CDR3, as DNA: TGTGCCAGCAGCGTAGGTCACAGCTCCTACGAGCAGTACTTC. It encodes CASSVGHSSYEQYF. The full variable domain, in which reference TRBV9 and TRBJ2-7 provide the parts outside the CDR3, is DSGVTQTPKHLITATGQRVTLRCSPRSGDLSVYWYQQSLDQGLQFLIQYYNGEERAKGNILERFSAQQFPDLHSELNLSSLELGDSALYFCASSVGHSSYEQYFGPGTRLTVT.

This chain uses TRBV11-3 with TRBJ2-3; tentatively, D is TRBD1 or TRBD2 (6 bases each). The germline V gene encodes CDR1 SGHNT and CDR2 YENEEA. The CDR3 contains 13 residues. V was cut by 4 bases and J by 6 bases, with 11 bases left in between. This chain's CDR3 is CASSWGAGDTQYF. CDR3 coding DNA: TGTGCCAGCAGCTGGGGGGCCGGGGATACGCAGTATTTT. The complete variable domain, with remaining parts taken from reference TRBV11-3 and TRBJ2-3, reads EAGVVQSPRYKIIEKKQPVAFWCNPISGHNTLYWYLQNLGQGPELLIRYENEEAVDDSQLPKDRFSAERLKGVDSTLKIQPAELGDSAVYLCASSWGAGDTQYFGPGTRLTVL.

J is TRBJ2-1 and V is TRBV18, with 8 bases matching TRBD1. CDR1 is KGHSH and CDR2 is LQKENI in the germline V gene. The CDR3 has 14 amino acids. The J segment lost 5 bases and the V segment lost 3 bases, leaving 3 bases of the junction unmatched. CDR3 region: CASSPQGANNEQFF. The CDR3 DNA follows: TGTGCCAGCTCACCGCAGGGGGCCAACAATGAGCAGTTCTTC.

The chain is built from TRBV11-2 and TRBJ2-7; 7 nucleotides agree with TRBD1. Germline CDR1 and CDR2: SGHAT and FQNNGV. This CDR3 is 14 amino acids long. Germline trimming cut 5 bases from V and 2 bases from J; bases unmatched to any gene: 6. The CDR3 here is CASSPSQGAYEQYF. In nucleotides, the CDR3 is TGTGCCAGCAGCCCCAGTCAGGGGGCCTACGAGCAGTACTTC. The complete variable domain, with remaining parts taken from reference TRBV11-2 and TRBJ2-7, reads EAGVAQSPRYKIIEKRQSVAFWCNPISGHATLYWYQQILGQGPKLLIQFQNNGVVDDSQLPKDRFSAERLKGVDSTLKIQPAKLEDSAVYLCASSPSQGAYEQYFGPGTRLTVT.

This CDR3 is CASSSRDTNTGELFF. CDR3 sequence (DNA): TGTGCCAGCAGCTCCCGGGACACTAACACCGGGGAGCTGTTTTTT. The V gene is TRBV13, the J gene TRBJ2-2; tentatively, D is TRBD1 (6 bases). The V end was cut by 4 bases, the J end by 2 bases, with 11 bases between. This CDR3 has 15 residues. Germline CDR1 is PRHDT and CDR2 is FYEKMQ (reference sequence).

In DNA, the CDR3 is TGTGCCAGCAGTAAGGAGGGTAGCATTCAGTACTTC. It is translated as CASSKEGSIQYF. V usage is TRBV27 and J usage is TRBJ2-4; perhaps TRBD2 as D (6 bases). Germline values: CDR1 MNHEY, CDR2 SMNVEV (reference sequence). The CDR3 has 12 residues. V lost 5 bases to trimming and J lost 9 bases, with 11 bases between them.

This clonotype was found a few times. V is TRBV24-1 and J is TRBJ2-3; 8 bases line up with TRBD2. Losses at the gene ends were 3 bases for V and 5 bases for J; bases not matched to a gene: 3. CDR1 is KGHDR and CDR2 is SFDVKD in the germline V gene. This CDR3 contains 14 residues. CDR3 residues: CATSDAGGRDTQYF. The CDR3 region has the DNA TGTGCCACCAGTGATGCGGGGGGCAGAGATACGCAGTATTTT.